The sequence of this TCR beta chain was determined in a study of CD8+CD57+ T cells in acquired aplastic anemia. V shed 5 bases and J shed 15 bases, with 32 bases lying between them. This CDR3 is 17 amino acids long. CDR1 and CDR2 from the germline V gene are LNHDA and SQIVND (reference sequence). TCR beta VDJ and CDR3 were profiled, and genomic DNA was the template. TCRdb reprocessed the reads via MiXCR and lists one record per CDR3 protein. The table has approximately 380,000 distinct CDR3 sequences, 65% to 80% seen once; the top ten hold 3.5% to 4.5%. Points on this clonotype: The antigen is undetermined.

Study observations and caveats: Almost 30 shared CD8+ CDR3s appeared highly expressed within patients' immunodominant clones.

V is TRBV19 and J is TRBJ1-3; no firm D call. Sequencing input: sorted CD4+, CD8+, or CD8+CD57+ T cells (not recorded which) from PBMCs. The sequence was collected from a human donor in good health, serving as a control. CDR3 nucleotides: TGTGCCAGTAGTCCCCGAGAGATATGGCCCGCTGGAAACATCAGATATTTT. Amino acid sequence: CASSPREIWPAGNIRYF.